The rows below give T cell receptor beta chains drawn from one sample of a study of radiation and T cells in renal cell carcinoma. Data came from immunoSEQ multiplex PCR; TCRdb stores just in-frame clones and leaves some out. Here the sample spans roughly 80,000 clones, roughly 85% being singletons. The sequencing here drew on blood, taken from a patient whose treatment included radiotherapy and nephrectomy. The source of these receptors is a woman aged 55-69 years with renal cell carcinoma. The CDR3 runs from the conserved cysteine through the conserved F or W. D genes are given only for firm matches. Where a row states a size, it is once, few, many or the class of an expanded clone; other rows omit it.

v_gene: TRBV7-9
d_gene: TRBD1
j_gene: TRBJ2-2
abundance: .
CDR3aa: CASSPQGMNTGELFF
CDR3nt: TGTGCCAGCAGCCCACAGGGGATGAACACCGGGGAGCTGTTTTTT

v_gene: TRBV10-1
d_gene: .
j_gene: TRBJ1-5
abundance: once
CDR3aa: CASSAGGNQPQHF
CDR3nt: TGCGCCAGCAGTGCAGGTGGAAATCAGCCCCAGCATTTT

v_gene: TRBV5-1
d_gene: TRBD2
j_gene: TRBJ2-5
abundance: .
CDR3aa: CASSFTTSGDQETQYF
CDR3nt: TGCGCCAGCAGCTTTACGACTAGCGGAGATCAAGAGACCCAGTACTTC

v_gene: TRBV7-9
d_gene: TRBD2
j_gene: TRBJ2-5
abundance: .
CDR3aa: CASGLADLLQETQYF
CDR3nt: TGTGCCAGCGGACTAGCGGACCTTCTTCAAGAGACCCAGTACTTC

v_gene: TRBV28
d_gene: .
j_gene: TRBJ2-7
abundance: .
CDR3aa: CASSLVGTKVFYEQYF
CDR3nt: TGTGCCAGCAGTTTGGTAGGGACGAAGGTTTTCTACGAGCAGTACTTC

v_gene: TRBV30
d_gene: .
j_gene: TRBJ1-1
abundance: few
CDR3aa: CAWSRMNTEAFF
CDR3nt: TGTGCCTGGAGTAGGATGAACACTGAAGCTTTCTTT

v_gene: TRBV7-9
d_gene: TRBD1
j_gene: TRBJ2-3
abundance: .
CDR3aa: CASSSATGVRTDTQYF
CDR3nt: TGTGCCAGCAGCTCGGCTACAGGGGTGCGCACAGATACGCAGTATTTT

v_gene: TRBV7-2
d_gene: .
j_gene: TRBJ1-5
abundance: .
CDR3aa: CASSLIAESNQPQHF
CDR3nt: TGTGCCAGCAGCTTGATTGCGGAGAGCAATCAGCCCCAGCATTTT

v_gene: TRBV27
d_gene: .
j_gene: TRBJ2-3
abundance: .
CDR3aa: CASSLSSTDTQYF
CDR3nt: TGTGCCAGCAGTTTATCTAGCACAGATACGCAGTATTTT

v_gene: TRBV11-1
d_gene: .
j_gene: TRBJ1-2
abundance: few
CDR3aa: CASSLGAGQNYGYTF
CDR3nt: TGTGCCAGCAGCTTAGGGGCAGGCCAGAACTATGGCTACACCTTC

v_gene: TRBV5-6
d_gene: .
j_gene: TRBJ2-5
abundance: .
CDR3aa: CASSLRNGETQYF
CDR3nt: TGTGCCAGCAGCTTGAGGAATGGGGAGACCCAGTACTTC

v_gene: TRBV21-1
d_gene: .
j_gene: TRBJ2-1
abundance: .
CDR3aa: CASSKALKTRQGGEQFF
CDR3nt: TGTGCCAGCAGCAAAGCGCTTAAAACTCGACAGGGAGGTGAGCAGTTCTTC

v_gene: TRBV6-5
d_gene: .
j_gene: TRBJ1-5
abundance: few
CDR3aa: CASSYSTNQPQHF
CDR3nt: TGTGCCAGCAGTTACAGTACCAATCAGCCCCAGCATTTT

v_gene: TRBV11-3
d_gene: .
j_gene: TRBJ1-1
abundance: few
CDR3aa: CASSFSPGDGAFF
CDR3nt: TGTGCCAGCAGCTTTTCCCCCGGGGACGGAGCTTTCTTT

v_gene: TRBV5-4
d_gene: .
j_gene: TRBJ1-2
abundance: .
CDR3aa: CASSLVGRDLYGYTF
CDR3nt: TGTGCCAGCAGCTTGGTAGGTAGGGACCTCTATGGCTACACCTTC

v_gene: TRBV14
d_gene: .
j_gene: TRBJ2-3
abundance: .
CDR3aa: CASSSRTFNGLDTQYF
CDR3nt: TGTGCCAGCAGCTCCAGGACATTCAACGGACTAGATACGCAGTATTTT

v_gene: TRBV28
d_gene: .
j_gene: TRBJ2-7
abundance: few
CDR3aa: CASGVQGFPYEQYF
CDR3nt: TGTGCCAGCGGAGTACAGGGTTTTCCCTACGAGCAGTACTTC

v_gene: TRBV5-1
d_gene: TRBD1
j_gene: TRBJ2-3
abundance: .
CDR3aa: CASSLDGTGSTDTQYF
CDR3nt: TGCGCCAGCAGCTTGGATGGGACAGGGTCCACAGATACGCAGTATTTT

v_gene: TRBV10-3
d_gene: TRBD1
j_gene: TRBJ1-1
abundance: .
CDR3aa: CAISEEGTGDMNTEAFF
CDR3nt: TGTGCCATCAGTGAGGAGGGGACAGGGGATATGAACACTGAAGCTTTCTTT

v_gene: TRBV9
d_gene: .
j_gene: TRBJ2-3
abundance: .
CDR3aa: CASSAPILTLSTDTQYF
CDR3nt: TGTGCCAGCAGCGCACCCATTCTGACCCTTAGCACAGATACGCAGTATTTT

v_gene: TRBV6-6
d_gene: .
j_gene: TRBJ2-1
abundance: .
CDR3aa: CASSPDQFF
CDR3nt: TGTGCCAGCAGCCCCGACCAGTTCTTC

v_gene: TRBV7-9
d_gene: TRBD1
j_gene: TRBJ2-7
abundance: .
CDR3aa: CASSLGTGGGYEQYF
CDR3nt: TGTGCCAGCAGCTTAGGGACAGGGGGCGGGTACGAGCAGTACTTC

v_gene: TRBV28
d_gene: .
j_gene: TRBJ1-1
abundance: medium-sized
CDR3aa: CATGERGMAFF
CDR3nt: TGTGCCACCGGCGAGAGGGGAATGGCTTTCTTT

v_gene: TRBV5-6
d_gene: .
j_gene: TRBJ1-1
abundance: .
CDR3aa: CASSFPPDPSGNTEAFF
CDR3nt: TGTGCCAGCAGCTTCCCGCCGGACCCCAGTGGGAACACTGAAGCTTTCTTT

v_gene: TRBV30
d_gene: TRBD2
j_gene: TRBJ2-1
abundance: .
CDR3aa: CAWSTSGRPEQFF
CDR3nt: TGTGCCTGGAGTACTAGCGGACGTCCCGAGCAGTTCTTC

v_gene: TRBV6-5
d_gene: .
j_gene: TRBJ2-7
abundance: once
CDR3aa: CASSYSNEQYF
CDR3nt: TGTGCCAGCAGTTACTCGAACGAGCAGTACTTC

v_gene: TRBV7-9
d_gene: .
j_gene: TRBJ1-6
abundance: once
CDR3aa: CASSLLTGSPLHF
CDR3nt: TGTGCCAGCAGCTTATTGACAGGTTCACCCCTCCACTTT

v_gene: TRBV7-6
d_gene: .
j_gene: TRBJ1-4
abundance: .
CDR3aa: CASSLAPANEKLFF
CDR3nt: TGTGCCAGCAGCTTAGCGCCGGCTAATGAAAAACTGTTTTTT

v_gene: TRBV27
d_gene: .
j_gene: TRBJ1-3
abundance: .
CDR3aa: CASSLAGSSGNTIYF
CDR3nt: TGTGCCAGCAGTTTGGCAGGGAGCTCTGGAAACACCATATATTTT

v_gene: TRBV5-1
d_gene: TRBD1
j_gene: TRBJ1-2
abundance: .
CDR3aa: CASSLGGQGNYGYTF
CDR3nt: TGCGCCAGCAGCTTGGGGGGACAGGGTAATTATGGCTACACCTTC

v_gene: TRBV10-3
d_gene: .
j_gene: TRBJ2-7
abundance: .
CDR3aa: CAISHVRGGQYF
CDR3nt: TGTGCCATCAGCCACGTGAGGGGGGGGCAGTACTTC

v_gene: TRBV6-1
d_gene: .
j_gene: TRBJ1-3
abundance: few
CDR3aa: CASSEGSYSGNTIYF
CDR3nt: TGTGCCAGCAGTGAAGGGAGCTACTCTGGAAACACCATATATTTT

v_gene: TRBV10-3
d_gene: .
j_gene: TRBJ2-7
abundance: .
CDR3aa: CAISELAFSDEQYF
CDR3nt: TGTGCCATCAGTGAACTAGCCTTTTCCGACGAGCAGTACTTC

v_gene: TRBV7-2
d_gene: .
j_gene: TRBJ2-1
abundance: .
CDR3aa: CASSLGGPQAYNEQFF
CDR3nt: TGTGCCAGCAGCTTAGGGGGACCGCAGGCCTACAATGAGCAGTTCTTC

v_gene: TRBV4-2
d_gene: .
j_gene: TRBJ2-1
abundance: .
CDR3aa: CASSQVQRIDSYNEQFF
CDR3nt: TGTGCCAGCAGCCAAGTACAGCGGATTGACTCCTACAATGAGCAGTTCTTC

v_gene: TRBV18
d_gene: TRBD2
j_gene: TRBJ2-1
abundance: .
CDR3aa: CASSPGTSGRNEQFF
CDR3nt: TGTGCCAGCTCACCCGGGACTAGCGGGAGGAATGAGCAGTTCTTC